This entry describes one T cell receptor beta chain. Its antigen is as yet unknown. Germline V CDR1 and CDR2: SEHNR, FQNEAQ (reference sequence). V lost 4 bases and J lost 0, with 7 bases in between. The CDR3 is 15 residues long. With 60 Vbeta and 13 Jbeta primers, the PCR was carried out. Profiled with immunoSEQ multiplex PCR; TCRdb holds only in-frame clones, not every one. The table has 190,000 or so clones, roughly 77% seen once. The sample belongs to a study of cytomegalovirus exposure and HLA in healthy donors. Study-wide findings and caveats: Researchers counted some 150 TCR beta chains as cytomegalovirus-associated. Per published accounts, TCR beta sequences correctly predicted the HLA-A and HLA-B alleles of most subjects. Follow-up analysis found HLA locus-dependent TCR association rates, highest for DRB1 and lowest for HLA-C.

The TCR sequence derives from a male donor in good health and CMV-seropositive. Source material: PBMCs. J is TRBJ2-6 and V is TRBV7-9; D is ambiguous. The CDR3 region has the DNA TGTGCCAGCAGCTACCGGTACTCTGGGGCCAACGTCCTGACTTTC. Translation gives CASSYRYSGANVLTF. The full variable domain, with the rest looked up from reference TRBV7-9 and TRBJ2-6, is DTGVSQNPRHKITKRGQNVTFRCDPISEHNRLYWYRQTLGQGPEFLTYFQNEAQLEKSRLLSDRFSAERPKGSFSTLEIQRTEQGDSAMYLCASSYRYSGANVLTFGAGSRLTVL.